This TCR beta chain comes out of a study of T-cell memory formation after mild COVID-19. General study points: Among CD4+ contracting clones, most were CM and EM, and CD8+ ones EMRA. Pre-infection memory showed some responding clones, and this suggested that cross-reactive memory joined.

A word on this clonotype: Antigen unknown.

Germline-derived CDR1 and CDR2 are SGHTA and FQGNSA. V lost 5 bases and J 6 bases, leaving 14 bases between the germline ends. The CDR3 is 14 residues long. MiXCR, applied by TCRdb to the 5' RACE reads, yields one record per CDR3 protein. The sample consists of 290,000 or so distinct CDR3 sequences, less than 20% of them appearing once. The chain carries TRBV7-2 and TRBJ1-5, with a possible D match to TRBD1 (6 bases). This TCR came from a man between 18 and 35 years old who had mild COVID-19 (a few samples of this study predate the infection). Cell type and time point are not known. Sequencing was carried out using PBMCs or a T cell subset sorted from them (not recorded which). CDR3 sequence (DNA): TGTGCCAGCAGCCCTACAGGGTCGGCTCAGCCCCAGCATTTT. Translated, it gives CASSPTGSAQPQHF.